The 5 T cell receptor beta chains reported below all come from one sample, sequenced in a study of T cell responses to AZD1222 COVID-19 vaccine. Produced via immunoSEQ multiplex PCR; TCRdb's table is partial and in-frame only. The data hold 100,000 or so clones, with 65% to 90% observed a single time. Sequenced here: peripheral blood, sampled on day 0 of AZD1222 vaccination. The receptors come from an adult in good health.

This clone is labeled as medium-sized (0.01 to 0.1%). The CDR3 sequence: CASSKSRHAQYF. Here the CDR3 DNA reads TGTGCCAGCAGCAAAAGCCGACACGCGCAGTACTTC. V usage is TRBV21-1 and J usage is TRBJ2-7; the table assigns TRBD1, which was not confirmed against the DNA. TRBV21-1 is shown as a pseudogene. This CDR3 is built from 12 residues.

The rearrangement uses TRBV7-9 and TRBJ2-7; 8 bases are shared with TRBD1. The CDR3 is 14 residues long. V was clipped by 2 bases and J by 6 bases; unmatched bases: 6. Germline values: CDR1 SEHNR, CDR2 FQNEAQ (reference sequence). DNA of the CDR3: TGTGCCAGCAGCTTAAGGACAGGGCGTGGCGAGCAGTACTTC. Its translation: CASSLRTGRGEQYF.

The chain has TRBV7-8 and TRBJ1-4, with 7 bases aligning to TRBD1. V dropped 7 bases and J dropped 7; count of bases not matched to a gene: 6. CDR3 size: 13 residues. The germline V gene encodes CDR1 SGHVS and CDR2 FQNEAQ. Here the CDR3 reads CASTRAGGEKLFF. CDR3 bases: TGTGCCAGCACCCGGGCAGGGGGTGAAAAACTGTTTTTT.

The gene calls are TRBV2 and TRBJ2-1, with 11 bases matching TRBD1. Per germline, CDR1 SNHLY and CDR2 FYNNEI. The J segment lost 6 bases and the V segment lost 11 bases, leaving 6 bases of the junction unmatched. This CDR3 has 13 amino acids. The CDR3: CAGAGTGGNEQFF. CDR3 nucleotides: TGTGCCGGCGCCGGGACAGGGGGCAATGAGCAGTTCTTC.

This sequence joins TRBV10-3 and TRBJ1-1; D is unresolved. In germline, CDR1 is ENHRY, CDR2 SYGVKD. V dropped 4 bases and J dropped 3 bases, with 9 bases sitting between them. This CDR3 comprises 13 residues. DNA for the CDR3: TGTGCCATCAGTGGTAGGGTTGACACTGAAGCTTTCTTT. Encoded protein: CAISGRVDTEAFF.